One and the same sample provided the 27 T cell receptor beta chains below, sequenced in a study of shared clonotypes between healthy human individuals. Assay: immunoSEQ multiplex PCR; the TCRdb copy retains only in-frame clones and omits some. The sample contains 450,000 to 500,000 clones, 81% of which appear only once. Sequencing was performed on PBMCs. These receptors were obtained from a woman in her forties in good health. Some clones in this sample may be carry-over from other donors' samples.

The rearrangement links TRBV7-8 to TRBJ2-5; 9 bases agree with TRBD1. Germline values: CDR1 SGHVS, CDR2 FQNEAQ. J gave up 3 bases and V 5 bases, and 1 base lay outside the gene matches. There are 13 residues in the CDR3. The CDR3 protein is CASSRDREETQYF. The CDR3 nucleotides are TGTGCCAGCAGCCGGGACAGGGAAGAGACCCAGTACTTC.

The V call is TRBV18, the J call TRBJ1-1; D gene ambiguous. The CDR3 is made up of 14 amino acids. Germline lookup yields CDR1 KGHSH and CDR2 LQKENI. V lost 0 bases, J lost 7 bases, and 12 bases lay in between. The CDR3 DNA reads as TGTGCCAGCTCACCACCAGTGGGCGGGGTTGAAGCTTTCTTT. Its translation is CASSPPVGGVEAFF.

In this sample, this clone turned up once. This likely traces to a read error, being one base from a far larger clone. CDR3 protein: CASLPPGGYPTYEQYF. CDR3 nucleotide sequence: TGTGCCAGCTTACCACCTGGCGGTTATCCTACCTACGAGCAGTACTTC. The chain couples TRBV18 to TRBJ2-7; D is unclear. Germline CDR1 and CDR2: KGHSH and LQKENI. The CDR3 has 16 amino acids.

This sequence joins TRBV28 and TRBJ2-5; maybe TRBD2 (6 bases). This CDR3 region has 13 residues. CDR1 is MDHEN, CDR2 SYDVKM, per germline. V was pared by 2 bases and J by 4 bases, with 8 bases between. The DNA for the CDR3 is TGTGCCAGCAGTTTACAGGGACTAGAGACCCAGTACTTC. As protein: CASSLQGLETQYF.

V is TRBV29-1 and J is TRBJ2-1, with 7 nucleotides matching TRBD2. The V segment lost 7 bases and the J segment 8 bases; nucleotides outside the gene matches: 14. This CDR3 has 14 amino acids. CDR1 is SQVTM, CDR2 ANQGSEA, per germline. The CDR3 region is CSGSTSPSSDEQFF. As DNA, the CDR3 is TGCAGCGGGTCGACTAGCCCTTCATCCGATGAGCAGTTCTTC.

This chain links TRBV10-2 with TRBJ2-3; D is possibly TRBD1 or TRBD2 (6 bases each). Germline V gives CDR1 WSHSY, CDR2 SAAADI. V lost 7 bases to trimming and J lost 3 bases, with 20 bases between them. This CDR3 comprises 16 residues. The CDR3 reads CASTQGGGRMTDTQYF. In nucleotides, the CDR3 is TGCGCCAGCACCCAAGGAGGGGGGAGAATGACAGATACGCAGTATTTT.

Worth noting for this clone: Since a far larger clone is one base different, this is likely a read error. The chain couples TRBV10-3 to TRBJ2-4, with no clear D. Trimming shortened V by 4 bases and J by 7 bases, and 8 bases separated the two germline ends. Germline-derived CDR1 and CDR2 are ENHRY and SYGVKD. The CDR3 spans 12 residues. The CDR3 sequence: CAISGEFNIQYF. As DNA, the CDR3 is TGTGCCATCAGTGGCGAATTCAACATTCAGTACTTC.

The chain couples TRBV7-8 to TRBJ1-5; D unclear. Trimming took off 3 bases at V and 2 bases at J, with 14 bases between the two ends. The CDR3 has 16 residues. Germline V gene lookup returns CDR1 SGHVS and CDR2 FQNEAQ. The CDR3 protein is CASSLIHKGGNQPQHF. CDR3 nucleotide sequence: TGTGCCAGCAGCTTGATACACAAGGGAGGCAATCAGCCCCAGCATTTT.

This clone occurred a few times. This sequence joins TRBV6-1 and TRBJ2-7; tentative D call: TRBD1 (6 bases). This CDR3 contains 14 residues. Looked up from germline, CDR1 is MNHNS and CDR2 is SASEGT. Trimming took off 8 bases at V and 2 bases at J, with 16 bases between the two ends. This chain's CDR3 is CASRSDRLAYEQYF. The CDR3 coding sequence is TGTGCCAGCCGAAGCGACAGGCTGGCCTACGAGCAGTACTTC.

The V gene is TRBV6-1, the J gene TRBJ1-2, with TRBD1 as a possible D gene (5 bases). This CDR3 spans 14 amino acids. CDR1 is MNHNS, CDR2 SASEGT, per germline. Deletions cut 10 bases from V and 4 bases from J, with 19 bases between. This CDR3 reads CATHEAGLGYGYTF. In DNA, the CDR3 is TGTGCCACCCACGAGGCGGGGCTGGGCTATGGCTACACCTTC.

The chain is built from TRBV19 and TRBJ2-5; unclear D gene. The end of the DNA aligns better with TRBJ2-7, so the J call may be wrong. Germline assignment: CDR1 LNHDA and CDR2 SQIVND (reference sequence). The CDR3 contains 14 residues. The CDR3 protein is CASSRGTVTYEQYF. In DNA, the CDR3 is TGTGCCAGTAGTCGCGGTACAGTTACCTACGAGCAGTACTTC.

A note on this clone: This probably arose from a read error, given a far larger clone one base away. The CDR3 DNA reads TGTGCCAGCAGTTATAGGACTAGAATGAACACCGGGGAGATGTTTTTT. Its protein is CASSYRTRMNTGEMFF. V and J are TRBV6-6 and TRBJ2-2; 7 bases are a match to TRBD2. CDR3 length equals 16 residues. Per the germline V gene, CDR1 is MNHNY and CDR2 is SVGAGI (reference sequence).

This chain's CDR3 is CASGETANTIYF. The DNA of the CDR3 is TGTGCCAGCGGAGAGACCGCGAACACCATATATTTT. V is TRBV7-8 and J is TRBJ1-3; no clear D gene. Germline V gives CDR1 SGHVS, CDR2 FQNEAQ. The V end lost 8 bases, the J end lost 7 bases, and 12 bases lay between the germline ends. The CDR3 totals 12 residues.

J is TRBJ1-2 and V is TRBV5-4; tentative D call: TRBD1 (5 bases). The CDR3 totals 16 residues. V lost 4 bases and J lost 0, with 16 bases in between. The V gene's germline CDR1 is SGHNT and CDR2 YYREEE (reference sequence). DNA of the CDR3: TGTGCCAGCAGCCGGGGGGGGACGGATCCTAACTATGGCTACACCTTC. This codes for CASSRGGTDPNYGYTF.

This clone was recorded once. The chain is built from TRBV6-1 and TRBJ2-7, with a possible D match to TRBD2 (6 bases). Trimming cost V 0 bases and J 5 bases, with 8 bases left between them. Germline V gene data show CDR1 as MNHNS and CDR2 as SASEGT. The CDR3 sequence is 13 residues long. CDR3 nucleotide sequence: TGTGCCAGCAGTGAAGCGGGAGGAGACGAGCAGTACTTC. Amino acid sequence: CASSEAGGDEQYF.

The rearrangement uses TRBV5-1 and TRBJ1-3; D ambiguous. The CDR3 is 15 residues long. The germline V and J ends were trimmed by 4 bases and 2 bases, with 13 bases remaining between them. CDR1 and CDR2 from the germline V gene are SGHRS and YFSETQ. CDR3 DNA: TGCGCCAGCAGCCCAGAAGGAGGCCCTGGAAACACCATATATTTT. Translating gives CASSPEGGPGNTIYF.

As concerns this clone: Other DNA sequences in the sample encode the same CDR3. The rearrangement uses TRBV4-2 and TRBJ2-2, with a tentative D call TRBD1 (6 bases). The CDR3 spans 15 residues. The germline gives CDR1 LGHNA, CDR2 YNFKEQ. V was cut by 7 bases and J by 4 bases, with 16 bases left in between. CDR3 nucleotide sequence: TGTGCCAGCAACCAGGAAGAAGGGGGCACCGGGGAGCTGTTTTTT. Translation: CASNQEEGGTGELFF.

To note about this clone: A read error is the likely source, as a far larger clone sits one nucleotide away. This sample includes further DNA sequences coding for the same CDR3. The gene calls are TRBV10-3 and TRBJ1-1, with unresolved D. Per the germline V gene, CDR1 is ENHRY and CDR2 is SYGVKD. The CDR3 length is 12 residues. Here the CDR3 reads CAISESTNQAFF. CDR3 sequence (DNA): TGTGCAATCAGTGAGTCCACCAATCAAGCTTTCTTT.

A few counts support this clone. V and J are TRBV19 and TRBJ2-6; no clear D. Per the germline V gene, CDR1 is LNHDA and CDR2 is SQIVND (reference sequence). The CDR3 extends over 18 amino acids. V lost 3 bases and J 0 bases, leaving 15 bases between the germline ends. The DNA of the CDR3 is TGTGCCAGTAGTATCTATCACAGATTGAGCTCTGGGGCCAACGTCCTGACTTTC. Amino acid sequence: CASSIYHRLSSGANVLTF.

The CDR3 region is CASSVGTHLFGQYF. CDR3 DNA sequence: TGTGCCAGCAGCGTAGGGACCCATTTATTTGGGCAGTATTTT. The chain carries TRBV9 and TRBJ2-3; unclear D gene. Germline-derived CDR1 and CDR2 are SGDLS and YYNGEE. CDR3 length equals 14 residues. The ends were cut back, 0 bases at V and 11 bases at J, with 16 bases in the middle.

Concerning this clone itself: The likely explanation is a read error, given a far larger clone one base away. Different DNA sequences within this sample yield the same CDR3. The chain is built from TRBV7-3 and TRBJ1-1; no firm D call. The CDR3 has 13 amino acids. Germline loops: CDR1 SGHTA, CDR2 FQGTGA. V lost 9 bases and J 3 bases, leaving 14 bases between the germline ends. The DNA of the CDR3 is TGTGCCAGTAGCCCTAATGGGGACACTGAAGCTTTCTTT. It encodes CASSPNGDTEAFF.

V gene TRBV6-5 combines with J gene TRBJ2-5, with D perhaps being TRBD1 or TRBD2 (5 bases each). Germline V gene lookup returns CDR1 MNHEY and CDR2 SVGAGI. The CDR3 is 13 residues long. The ends were cut back, 0 bases at V and 5 bases at J, with 7 bases in the middle. The CDR3 here is CASSYSGDETQYF. DNA for the CDR3: TGTGCCAGCAGTTACTCGGGGGATGAGACCCAGTACTTC.

A note on this clone: The germline gene is not matched at one end of the junction; a read error may be the cause. The chain joins TRBV7-7 to TRBJ2-5; the D is unclear. There are 13 residues in the CDR3. Germline loops: CDR1 SSHAT, CDR2 FNYEAQ (reference sequence). In DNA, the CDR3 is TGTGCTAGCAGCTTACATGACACGGAGACCCAGTACTTC. Translating gives CASSLHDTETQYF.

The chain joins TRBV10-2 to TRBJ1-5, with TRBD1 matching over 7 bases. Germline CDR1 and CDR2: WSHSY and SAAADI. With V trimmed by 8 bases and J by 2 bases, 6 bases remained unmatched. The CDR3 length is 14 residues. CDR3 loop: CASAGQERNQPQHF. The CDR3 DNA follows: TGCGCCAGCGCCGGACAGGAGCGCAATCAGCCCCAGCATTTT.

This clone was observed once. It differs at one base from a far larger clone, so likely a read error. The J gene is TRBJ2-7, the V gene TRBV7-2, with D possibly TRBD1 on 6 matching bases. Germline lookup yields CDR1 SGHTA and CDR2 FQGNSA. This CDR3 spans 14 amino acids. The CDR3 spells CASSPDRNSYGQYF. As DNA, the CDR3 is TGTGCCAGCAGCCCCGACAGGAACTCCTACGGGCAGTACTTC.

There are a few counts of this clone. The sample contains more than one DNA sequence encoding this CDR3. V usage is TRBV6-6 and J usage is TRBJ1-5; 7 nucleotides line up with TRBD1. This CDR3 comprises 13 residues. The ends lost 5 bases at V and 4 bases at J; junction bases unmatched: 2. Germline CDR1 and CDR2: MNHNY and SVGAGI (reference sequence). The CDR3 loop reads CASSRQGNQPQHF. The CDR3 region has the DNA TGTGCCAGCAGTAGACAGGGTAATCAGCCCCAGCATTTT.

In regard to this clone: A far more abundant clone sits one base away, making this likely a read error. A read error is likely, as this CDR3 ends without the conserved phenylalanine or tryptophan. This sequence joins TRBV4-3 and TRBJ2-2; a weak D match, TRBD1 (6 bases). CDR3 length: 16 amino acids. The ends were cut back, 2 bases at V and 3 bases at J, with 13 bases in the middle. Germline V gene data show CDR1 as LGHNA and CDR2 as YSLEER. The CDR3 reads CASSQSLGAYTGELFY. The CDR3 bases are TGCGCCAGCAGCCAATCTCTGGGGGCCTACACCGGGGAGCTGTTTTAT.